One sample yielded the 30 T cell receptor beta chains listed below, sequenced in a study of blood T cell repertoires in COVID-19. Libraries were prepared by immunoSEQ multiplex PCR; TCRdb keeps only in-frame clonotypes and omits some of them. The profile shows about 49,000 clones, approximately 80% of them singletons. Sequencing used peripheral blood. Receptors were obtained from a man between 65 and 80 years old with active or convalescent COVID-19.

The CDR3 bases are TGTGCCACCAGTGATCCGAAGTCAGGGAACTATGGCTACACCTTC. Its translation is CATSDPKSGNYGYTF. V usage is TRBV24-1 and J usage is TRBJ1-2; the D gene is possibly TRBD1 (5 bases). The CDR3 is made up of 15 amino acids. V shed 3 bases and J shed 2 bases, with 12 bases lying between them. Germline V gene lookup returns CDR1 KGHDR and CDR2 SFDVKD.

The chain has TRBV11-3 and TRBJ1-3; D perhaps matches TRBD1 (5 bases). This CDR3 region has 16 residues. Germline CDR1 reads SGHNT; CDR2 reads YENEEA. V lost 3 bases to trimming and J lost 0 bases, with 12 bases between them. The CDR3 DNA is TGTGCCAGCAGCTTTCGCCAGGGCCTCTCTGGAAACACCATATATTTT. As protein: CASSFRQGLSGNTIYF. Supplemented by reference TRBV11-3 and TRBJ1-3, the full variable domain reads EAGVVQSPRYKIIEKKQPVAFWCNPISGHNTLYWYLQNLGQGPELLIRYENEEAVDDSQLPKDRFSAERLKGVDSTLKIQPAELGDSAVYLCASSFRQGLSGNTIYFGEGSWLTVV.

This sequence joins TRBV7-2 and TRBJ2-1; possibly TRBD1 for D (5 bases). This CDR3 has 15 amino acids. V was shortened by 2 bases and J by 6 bases, with 14 bases between the two germline ends. The germline V gene encodes CDR1 SGHTA and CDR2 FQGNSA. CDR3: CASSLSGQGGNEQFF. Here the CDR3 DNA reads TGTGCCAGCAGCTTAAGTGGTCAGGGTGGCAATGAGCAGTTCTTC.

This chain's CDR3 is CASSLVQGTDTQYF. As DNA, the CDR3 is TGCGCCAGCAGCTTGGTACAGGGCACAGATACGCAGTATTTT. V usage is TRBV5-1 and J usage is TRBJ2-3, with D possibly matching TRBD1 (5 bases). The V gene lost 0 bases and the J gene lost 1 base, with 6 bases spanning the gap. The CDR3 totals 14 residues. In germline, CDR1 is SGHRS, CDR2 YFSETQ.

This clone was observed a single time. V gene TRBV11-2 combines with J gene TRBJ1-1; 7 bases map to TRBD1. J lost 3 bases, V lost 5 bases, and 6 bases had no gene match. The germline CDR1 and CDR2 sequences are SGHAT and FQNNGV. This CDR3 is 14 amino acids long. This CDR3 is CASSHYDRDTEAFF. The CDR3 region has the DNA TGTGCCAGCAGCCATTATGACAGGGACACTGAAGCTTTCTTT.

The J gene is TRBJ1-1, the V gene TRBV19, with D uncertain. Trimming took 1 base from V and 0 from J, leaving 6 bases between them. The CDR3 length is 14 residues. Per germline, CDR1 LNHDA and CDR2 SQIVND (reference sequence). The CDR3 sequence is CASSIAPVNTEAFF. CDR3 nucleotide sequence: TGTGCCAGTAGTATAGCGCCGGTGAACACTGAAGCTTTCTTT. Full variable domain (outside the CDR3, taken from reference TRBV19 and TRBJ1-1): DGGITQSPKYLFRKEGQNVTLSCEQNLNHDAMYWYRQDPGQGLRLIYYSQIVNDFQKGDIAEGYSVSREKKESFPLTVTSAQKNPTAFYLCASSIAPVNTEAFFGQGTRLTVV.

The chain links TRBV19 to TRBJ1-2; tentative D call: TRBD1 (6 bases). Trimming removed 5 bases at V and 2 bases at J, with 12 bases between. The germline gives CDR1 LNHDA, CDR2 SQIVND (reference sequence). CDR3 length equals 14 residues. The CDR3 region is CASSLTTGNYGYTF. DNA for the CDR3: TGTGCCAGTAGTCTCACCACAGGGAACTATGGCTACACCTTC.

This chain connects TRBV4-2 to TRBJ1-6; perhaps TRBD1 as D (5 bases). V was clipped by 0 bases and J by 9 bases, with 18 bases between them. Germline assignment: CDR1 LGHNA and CDR2 YNFKEQ. The CDR3 totals 17 residues. The CDR3 nucleotides read TGTGCCAGCAGCCAAGATCGGCAAGCAGGGTATGGTTCACCCCTCCACTTT. Its translation is CASSQDRQAGYGSPLHF.

Here the CDR3 DNA reads TGCGCCAGCAGCTCGGACATCATGACTGAAGCTTTCTTT. Translated, it gives CASSSDIMTEAFF. The V gene is TRBV5-1, the J gene TRBJ1-1, with D tentatively TRBD1 (5 bases). Germline CDR1 and CDR2: SGHRS and YFSETQ. Trimming left V 3 bases short and J 5 bases short, with 11 bases between. The CDR3 extends over 13 amino acids.

The chain employs TRBV30 and TRBJ1-6; D is uncertain. The CDR3 length is 13 residues. Germline CDR1 reads GTSNPN; CDR2 reads SVGIG (reference sequence). V was clipped by 1 base and J by 7 bases, with 8 bases between them. CDR3 region: CAWSGTVNSPLHF. CDR3 bases: TGTGCCTGGAGTGGAACAGTAAATTCACCCCTCCACTTT. The full variable domain, its missing parts supplied by reference TRBV30 and TRBJ1-6, is SQTIHQWPATLVQPVGSPLSLECTVEGTSNPNLYWYRQAAGRGLQLLFYSVGIGQISSEVPQNLSASRPQDRQFILSSKKLLLSDSGFYLCAWSGTVNSPLHFGNGTRLTVT.

This clone was recorded only once. This chain connects TRBV27 to TRBJ2-5, with D perhaps TRBD2 (5 bases). Looked up from germline, CDR1 is MNHEY and CDR2 is SMNVEV (reference sequence). The ends were cut back, 3 bases at V and 4 bases at J, with 15 bases in the middle. The CDR3 is 15 amino acids. CDR3 sequence: CASSLIGQGRETQYF. The CDR3 DNA follows: TGTGCCAGCAGTTTGATAGGCCAAGGGAGAGAGACCCAGTACTTC.

The gene calls are TRBV5-1 and TRBJ1-5, with TRBD1 matching over 7 bases. The CDR3 has 15 residues. After removal of 4 bases from V and 0 bases from J, the junction contained 4 bases not matched to a gene. CDR1 is SGHRS and CDR2 is YFSETQ in the germline V gene. Written as DNA, the CDR3 is TGCGCCAGCAGCGAGACAGGGTCTAGCAATCAGCCCCAGCATTTT. This encodes CASSETGSSNQPQHF.

The chain links TRBV29-1 to TRBJ2-1; 8 nucleotides align to TRBD1. The CDR3 extends over 15 amino acids. Unmatched junction bases numbered 4, after V lost 3 bases and J lost 0 bases. Looked up from germline, CDR1 is SQVTM and CDR2 is ANQGSEA. The chain's CDR3 is CSVERGQDSYNEQFF. CDR3 nucleotide sequence: TGCAGCGTTGAGCGGGGACAGGACTCCTACAATGAGCAGTTCTTC.

This clone has only a few counts. V gene TRBV13 combines with J gene TRBJ1-3; TRBD1 is a possible D gene (6 bases). Trimming removed 5 bases at V and 4 bases at J, with 18 bases between. Per the germline V gene, CDR1 is PRHDT and CDR2 is FYEKMQ (reference sequence). The CDR3 is 16 amino acids. CDR3 nucleotide sequence: TGTGCCAGCAGCGCGAAATACAGGGTTTCCGGAAACACCATATATTTT. Translated: CASSAKYRVSGNTIYF.

The genes are TRBV7-2 and TRBJ1-5; maybe TRBD1 (5 bases). The CDR3 has 17 residues. Between the trimmed V and J ends, which lost 3 bases and 0 bases, there was a span of 15 bases. The germline CDR1 and CDR2 sequences are SGHTA and FQGNSA. The CDR3 region is CASSFRSLGGSNQPQHF. The CDR3 bases are TGTGCCAGCAGCTTCAGGTCCTTGGGGGGTAGCAATCAGCCCCAGCATTTT.

This CDR3 is CASSKAGAHEQYF. In nucleotides, the CDR3 is TGTGCCAGCAGCAAAGCGGGAGCCCACGAGCAGTACTTC. J is TRBJ2-7 and V is TRBV21-1; the table's D call, TRBD2, was not checked against the DNA. TRBV21-1 is a known pseudogene. The CDR3 has 13 residues.

This chain links TRBV6-5 with TRBJ2-2, with 11 bases fitting TRBD1. CDR3 length: 13 residues. Germline V gene data show CDR1 as MNHEY and CDR2 as SVGAGI. The CDR3 DNA is TGTGTCACCGGGACAGGGGGCACCGGGGAGCTGTTTTTT. Translation: CVTGTGGTGELFF.

The J gene is TRBJ2-2, the V gene TRBV9; 10 bases are shared with TRBD2. CDR1 is SGDLS and CDR2 is YYNGEE in the germline V gene. J lost 2 bases, V lost 4 bases, and 5 bases had no gene match. The CDR3 length is 16 residues. The CDR3 nucleotides read TGTGCCAGCAGCATTAGCGGGAGGTTTAACACCGGGGAGCTGTTTTTT. Its translation: CASSISGRFNTGELFF.

In DNA form, the CDR3 reads TGTGCCAGCAGTTCGGGGTCGGGCTACACCTTC. It translates to CASSSGSGYTF. The chain employs TRBV28 and TRBJ1-2; D unclear. The CDR3 extends over 11 amino acids. Trimming took off 4 bases at V and 8 bases at J, with 8 bases between the two ends. CDR1 and CDR2 (germline): MDHEN, SYDVKM.

A few counts support this clone. J is TRBJ2-7 and V is TRBV11-2; maybe TRBD1 (5 bases). CDR3 length: 17 amino acids. Trimming stripped 6 bases from V and 5 bases from J, with 26 bases between. The germline V gene encodes CDR1 SGHAT and CDR2 FQNNGV. The CDR3 loop reads CASRLFGAAREDDEQYF. The CDR3 DNA follows: TGTGCCAGCAGATTATTTGGGGCTGCGCGCGAAGACGACGAGCAGTACTTC.

V usage is TRBV6-5 and J usage is TRBJ1-2; TRBD1 is a possible D gene (6 bases). The germline V gene has CDR1 MNHEY and CDR2 SVGAGI. Trimming stripped 6 bases from V and 2 bases from J, with 16 bases between. The CDR3 is 15 residues long. CDR3 amino acids: CASRPRTGTNYGYTF. CDR3 coding DNA: TGTGCCAGCAGGCCGCGTACCGGGACAAACTATGGCTACACCTTC.

The chain is built from TRBV6-5 and TRBJ1-1, with D perhaps matching TRBD1 (5 bases). V lost 2 bases to trimming and J lost 1 base, with 8 bases between them. Germline V gene lookup returns CDR1 MNHEY and CDR2 SVGAGI. The CDR3 runs to 14 residues. In DNA, the CDR3 is TGTGCCAGCAGTTACCAGGGCGGGAACACTGAAGCTTTCTTT. Translating it yields CASSYQGGNTEAFF.

This clone showed up just a few times. The chain employs TRBV7-9 and TRBJ2-5; no definite D call. With 2 bases removed from V and 4 bases from J, the gap between germline ends came to 8 bases. The germline V gene has CDR1 SEHNR and CDR2 FQNEAQ (reference sequence). CDR3 length equals 13 residues. The DNA for the CDR3 is TGTGCCAGCAGCTTACCACAGACAGAGACCCAGTACTTC. This encodes CASSLPQTETQYF.

The chain joins TRBV7-2 to TRBJ2-7; TRBD1 matches at 8 bases. The CDR3 has 13 residues. From germline, CDR1 is SGHTA and CDR2 FQGNSA. Trimming cost V 5 bases and J 11 bases; bases outside gene matches: 11. CDR3 amino acids: CASSTSRATGEYF. The CDR3 coding sequence is TGTGCCAGCAGCACATCCCGTGCGACAGGGGAGTACTTC.

This chain uses TRBV5-1 with TRBJ2-6, with D possibly being TRBD2 (5 bases). Trimming stripped 0 bases from V and 0 bases from J, with 10 bases between. Germline V gives CDR1 SGHRS, CDR2 YFSETQ. The CDR3 loop spans 17 amino acids. The CDR3 region is CASSLGHRDSGANVLTF. The CDR3 nucleotides read TGCGCCAGCAGCTTGGGGCACCGGGACTCTGGGGCCAACGTCCTGACTTTC.

The rearrangement uses TRBV12-5 and TRBJ2-7; TRBD2 agrees at 12 bases. V shed 2 bases and J 4 bases; nucleotides not matched to a gene: 3. The CDR3 has 15 residues. The germline CDR1 and CDR2 sequences are LGHNT and FRNRAP. DNA for the CDR3: TGTGCTAGTGGTTTGCCAGGGACTAGCGGGTACGAGCAGTACTTC. As protein: CASGLPGTSGYEQYF.

The rearrangement links TRBV6-6 to TRBJ1-6; no clear D gene. V shed 2 bases and J shed 7 bases, with 9 bases lying between them. The CDR3 is 14 residues long. Per germline, CDR1 MNHNY and CDR2 SVGAGI (reference sequence). Here the CDR3 DNA reads TGTGCCAGCAGTTACGGCCCGGGGAATTCACCCCTCCACTTT. Translation: CASSYGPGNSPLHF.

Comment on this clone: The sample has other DNA sequences that encode this CDR3 too. The chain is built from TRBV28 and TRBJ2-5; TRBD1 is a possible D gene (6 bases). The length of the CDR3 is 13 residues. Trimming removed 5 bases from V and 0 bases from J, with 7 bases in between. The germline V gene has CDR1 MDHEN and CDR2 SYDVKM. The CDR3 is CASSTGNQETQYF. In DNA, the CDR3 is TGTGCCAGCAGTACAGGGAACCAAGAGACCCAGTACTTC. The variable domain in full, completed from reference TRBV28 and TRBJ2-5, reads DVKVTQSSRYLVKRTGEKVFLECVQDMDHENMFWYRQDPGLGLRLIYFSYDVKMKEKGDIPEGYSVSREKKERFSLILESASTNQTSMYLCASSTGNQETQYFGPGTRLLVL.

CDR3: CATLTGESNEQFF. The CDR3 region has the DNA TGTGCCACCCTTACAGGGGAAAGCAATGAGCAGTTCTTC. The chain links TRBV18 to TRBJ2-1; 7 bases are shared with TRBD1. Losses at the gene ends were 10 bases for V and 6 bases for J; bases not matched to a gene: 9. The CDR3 extends over 13 amino acids. CDR1 and CDR2 (germline): KGHSH, LQKENI.

The chain is built from TRBV7-9 and TRBJ2-7; TRBD1 is a possible D gene (5 bases). This CDR3 is built from 13 residues. Germline V gene sequence: CDR1 SEHNR, CDR2 FQNEAQ (reference sequence). V lost 0 bases, J lost 6 bases, and 9 bases lay in between. CDR3 protein: CASSLAQGIEQYF. The CDR3 region has the DNA TGTGCCAGCAGCTTAGCCCAGGGAATCGAGCAGTACTTC.